These 25 T cell receptor beta chains share one sample of origin, sequenced in a study of blood T cells in healthy people across ages (dated by TCRdb to the mid-2010s). Libraries came from 5' RACE. The reads were generated on an Illumina HiSeq 2500. A second PCR of about 6 to 12 cycles was run with a J-beta primer mix and a sample-barcoded 5' primer. TCRdb redid the processing of the public reads, applying fastp at Q25 and MiXCR, and retained in-frame beta chains. Every entry covers one CDR3 protein and lists the most common genes and DNA from its rows. Here the sample has 700,000 to 1,000,000 distinct CDR3 sequences; approximately 44% occur a single time. The top ten clones comprise roughly a fifth of the sample. Sequenced sample: blood. All receptors come from a man aged 60 to 69 in good health.

The chain is built from TRBV7-9 and TRBJ2-3, with D unresolved. V was shortened by 5 bases and J by 3 bases, with 12 bases between the two germline ends. The CDR3 spans 14 residues. The germline V gene encodes CDR1 SEHNR and CDR2 FQNEAQ (reference sequence). CDR3 sequence reads: CASSQSLRTDTQYF. CDR3 DNA sequence: TGTGCCAGCAGCCAAAGCCTTCGTACAGATACGCAGTATTTT.

This clonotype was found once. J is TRBJ2-3 and V is TRBV3-1; possibly TRBD1 for D (6 bases). This CDR3 has 15 residues. V lost 4 bases and J 2 bases, leaving 13 bases between the germline ends. Germline V gene data show CDR1 as LGHDT and CDR2 as YNNKEL (reference sequence). Here the CDR3 DNA reads TGTGCCAGCAGCCCCTGGCAGGGGATCACAGATACGCAGTATTTT. Translated, it gives CASSPWQGITDTQYF.

The rearrangement uses TRBV6-5 and TRBJ1-1; D not resolved. The CDR3 spans 15 residues. Germline V CDR1 and CDR2: MNHEY, SVGAGI. Trimming pared 6 bases from V and 0 bases from J, leaving 14 bases between. CDR3 region: CASSKVALMNTEAFF. The DNA for the CDR3 is TGTGCCAGCAGCAAGGTGGCACTTATGAACACTGAAGCTTTCTTT.

There are many counts of this clonotype. A single base separates this from a much larger clone, so it may be a read error. This rearrangement joins TRBV20-1 to TRBJ2-7; no firm D call. There are 14 residues in the CDR3. V was cut by 1 base and J by 2 bases, with 12 bases left in between. Germline-derived CDR1 and CDR2 are DFQATT and SNEGSKA (reference sequence). CDR3 residues: CSARAASFTYEQYF. CDR3 nucleotide sequence: TGCAGTGCTAGAGCGGCGTCCTTCACCTACGAGCAGTACTTC.

This clonotype has at least ten counts. This rearrangement joins TRBV4-3 to TRBJ2-5, with 7 bases lining up with TRBD1. The CDR3 has 15 residues. The junction had 4 bases not matched to a gene; V was cut back by 2 bases and J by 1 base. From germline, CDR1 is LGHNA and CDR2 YSLEER. The CDR3 nucleotides are TGCGCCAGCAGCCAAACCCGGGACAGCCAAGAGACCCAGTACTTC. It is translated as CASSQTRDSQETQYF.

The V gene is TRBV6-1, the J gene TRBJ2-5; 7 bases line up with TRBD1. The CDR3 has 14 residues. V lost 5 bases and J lost 0; bases outside the gene matches: 3. Germline V gene data show CDR1 as MNHNS and CDR2 as SASEGT. In nucleotides, the CDR3 is TGTGCCAGCAGTCAAGACAGGGACCAAGAGACCCAGTACTTC. Its protein product is CASSQDRDQETQYF.

This clonotype was detected ten times or more. This chain uses TRBV9 with TRBJ2-6; D call uncertain. The CDR3 sequence is 15 residues long. Trimming took off 1 base at V and 7 bases at J, with 12 bases between the two ends. The germline gives CDR1 SGDLS, CDR2 YYNGEE. As DNA, the CDR3 is TGTGCCAGCAGCGTAATGACTCCCGGCGCCAACGTCCTGACTTTC. Translating gives CASSVMTPGANVLTF.

The chain employs TRBV24-1 and TRBJ1-2; D is uncertain. Germline CDR1 reads KGHDR; CDR2 reads SFDVKD. V was pared by 4 bases and J by 3 bases, with 11 bases between. This CDR3 has 14 amino acids. The CDR3 DNA sequence: TGTGCCACCAGTGACGGCGCGGCTGACTATGGCTACACCTTC. Amino acids: CATSDGAADYGYTF.

This chain links TRBV13 with TRBJ2-7, with D possibly matching TRBD2 (7 bases). Per germline, CDR1 PRHDT and CDR2 FYEKMQ (reference sequence). V was clipped by 5 bases and J by 2 bases, with 13 bases between them. The CDR3 runs 14 residues. The CDR3 region has the DNA TGTGCCAGCAGCCTCAGGGGAGGGACCTACGAGCAGTACTTC. Protein: CASSLRGGTYEQYF. Based on the CDR3 plus reference TRBV13 and TRBJ2-7, the full variable domain is AAGVIQSPRHLIKEKRETATLKCYPIPRHDTVYWYQQGPGQDPQFLISFYEKMQSDKGSIPDRFSAQQFSDYHSELNMSSLELGDSALYFCASSLRGGTYEQYFGPGTRLTVT.

This clonotype was counted only a few times. The chain carries TRBV7-3 and TRBJ1-2; 8 bases map to TRBD1. The CDR3 totals 17 residues. The V gene's germline CDR1 is SGHTA and CDR2 FQGTGA. V was pared by 4 bases and J by 4 bases, with 14 bases of the junction left unmatched. DNA for the CDR3: TGTGCCAGCAGCTCGACAGGGGCGCAACCGGGGATCTATGGCTACACCTTC. Amino acids: CASSSTGAQPGIYGYTF.

The rearrangement links TRBV4-3 to TRBJ2-5, with D unclear. TRBJ2-7 explains the end of the DNA better; the J call may be wrong. The CDR3 extends over 13 amino acids. Germline assignment: CDR1 LGHNA and CDR2 YSLEER. The CDR3 loop is CASSQFNSHEQYF. The CDR3 DNA is TGCGCCAGCAGCCAATTCAACAGCCACGAGCAGTACTTC.

This clonotype was observed a handful of times. Here the CDR3 DNA reads TGTGCCAGCAGTTACTCCTACCGACAGGGTAGCTACACCTTC. Protein: CASSYSYRQGSYTF. The V and J genes are TRBV6-5 and TRBJ1-2; 7 bases fit TRBD1. From germline, CDR1 is MNHEY and CDR2 SVGAGI. V was pared by 0 bases and J by 9 bases, with 7 bases of the junction left unmatched. The CDR3 runs 14 residues.

V usage is TRBV10-2 and J usage is TRBJ2-1, with TRBD1 matching 11 bases. The length of the CDR3 is 17 residues. Germline-derived CDR1 and CDR2 are WSHSY and SAAADI. The trim removed 3 bases at V and 3 bases at J, leaving 7 bases unmatched. The CDR3 spells CASSEPLDRGLYNEQFF. CDR3 nucleotide sequence: TGCGCCAGCAGTGAACCCCTGGACAGGGGGCTCTACAATGAGCAGTTCTTC.

The chain is built from TRBV11-2 and TRBJ2-1, with D uncertain. The CDR3 totals 13 residues. CDR1 is SGHAT and CDR2 is FQNNGV in the germline V gene. Trimming shortened V by 5 bases and J by 4 bases, and 9 bases separated the two germline ends. The CDR3 here is CASSGALYNEQFF. The CDR3 bases are TGTGCCAGCAGCGGAGCCTTATACAATGAGCAGTTCTTC.

The genes are TRBV28 and TRBJ2-1, with TRBD1 matching over 8 bases. CDR1 is MDHEN, CDR2 SYDVKM, per germline. The J segment lost 3 bases and the V segment lost 8 bases, leaving 15 bases of the junction unmatched. This CDR3 spans 17 amino acids. CDR3 residues: CASSGTGTGYFYNEQFF. The CDR3 DNA sequence: TGTGCCAGCTCCGGAACCGGGACAGGATACTTCTACAATGAGCAGTTCTTC. The full variable domain, its missing parts supplied by reference TRBV28 and TRBJ2-1, is DVKVTQSSRYLVKRTGEKVFLECVQDMDHENMFWYRQDPGLGLRLIYFSYDVKMKEKGDIPEGYSVSREKKERFSLILESASTNQTSMYLCASSGTGTGYFYNEQFFGPGTRLTVL.

The gene calls are TRBV15 and TRBJ2-3; D may be TRBD1 or TRBD2 (5 bases each). Trimming pared 1 base from V and 0 bases from J, leaving 8 bases between. The CDR3 is 15 residues long. CDR1 is LNHNV, CDR2 YYDKDF, per germline (reference sequence). For the CDR3, the DNA is TGTGCCACCAGCAGAGTTGGGGGAAGCACAGATACGCAGTATTTT. Its translation is CATSRVGGSTDTQYF.

The chain combines TRBV4-1 with TRBJ2-1; 9 positions match TRBD2. CDR3 length: 18 residues. CDR1 and CDR2 (germline): MGHRA, YSYEKL. The ends lost 1 base at V and 0 bases at J; junction bases unmatched: 7. The CDR3 here is CASSQVDMGLASYNEQFF. The CDR3 DNA reads TGCGCCAGCAGCCAAGTGGATATGGGACTAGCCTCCTACAATGAGCAGTTCTTC.

V usage is TRBV27 and J usage is TRBJ1-6, with no clear D. The germline V gene has CDR1 MNHEY and CDR2 SMNVEV (reference sequence). The V end lost 2 bases, the J end lost 13 bases, and 18 bases lay between the germline ends. This CDR3 contains 15 residues. Here the CDR3 DNA reads TGTGCCAGCAGTTTAGACGCGGCTCCCGGATGTCCCCTCCACTTT. This encodes CASSLDAAPGCPLHF.

This clonotype was seen more than once but under ten times. J is TRBJ1-4 and V is TRBV20-1; D not certain. The CDR3 is made up of 13 amino acids. CDR1 is DFQATT and CDR2 is SNEGSKA in the germline V gene (reference sequence). V was trimmed by 3 bases and J by 5 bases, leaving 10 bases between them. The CDR3 DNA is TGCAGTGCTAGTGGGTCGGTGAATGAAAAACTGTTTTTT. Translating it yields CSASGSVNEKLFF.

A word on this clonotype: The junction shows a germline mismatch at one end, possibly a read error. This chain links TRBV29-1 with TRBJ2-4; D is perhaps TRBD1 or TRBD2 (6 bases each). Germline-derived CDR1 and CDR2 are SQVTM and ANQGSEA. There are 13 residues in the CDR3. The CDR3 region has the DNA TGCGGCGTTGAGGGGGGCTCTAAAAACATTCAGTACTTC. Encoded protein: CGVEGGSKNIQYF.

This clonotype has a count of ten or more. A read error may account for a junction end that differs from germline. This chain connects TRBV5-1 to TRBJ2-7; D is perhaps TRBD1 (6 bases). The germline CDR1 and CDR2 sequences are SGHRS and YFSETQ. The CDR3 has 14 amino acids. CDR3 region: CASSLAQGTYEQYF. CDR3 in DNA: TGTGCCAGCAGTTTGGCTCAGGGGACCTACGAGCAGTACTTC.

As concerns this clonotype: A much larger clone differs by one base, so this may be a read error. The V and J genes are TRBV5-1 and TRBJ2-1; 8 nucleotides line up with TRBD2. From germline, CDR1 is SGHRS and CDR2 YFSETQ. The length of the CDR3 is 15 residues. CDR3 region: CASSLRDSGVNGQFF. CDR3 in DNA: TGCGCCAGCAGCTTGCGGGATAGCGGGGTTAATGGGCAGTTCTTC.

This clonotype was found a few times. The chain joins TRBV10-3 to TRBJ2-3; 9 bases fit TRBD1. Germline trimming cut 6 bases from V and 2 bases from J; bases unmatched to any gene: 6. Per the germline V gene, CDR1 is ENHRY and CDR2 is SYGVKD. The CDR3 runs to 15 residues. This chain's CDR3 is CAIRRQGGPTDTQYF. The CDR3 nucleotides read TGTGCCATCAGGCGACAGGGGGGACCCACAGATACGCAGTATTTT.

The chain combines TRBV7-2 with TRBJ1-5, with D perhaps TRBD1 (6 bases). The CDR3 extends over 15 amino acids. V gave up 5 bases and J gave up 9 bases, with 20 bases separating them. Per the germline V gene, CDR1 is SGHTA and CDR2 is FQGNSA. CDR3 coding DNA: TGTGCCAGCAGCGAAGGAGGACAGCAGATCGGGCCCCAGCATTTT. It encodes CASSEGGQQIGPQHF.

This clonotype was detected a few times. This chain uses TRBV6-5 with TRBJ2-5; TRBD1 might be the D (5 bases). V dropped 2 bases and J dropped 0 bases, with 10 bases sitting between them. The CDR3 extends over 15 amino acids. Germline CDR1 and CDR2: MNHEY and SVGAGI. Written as DNA, the CDR3 is TGTGCCAGCAGTTACACCGCAGGGTACCAAGAGACCCAGTACTTC. This gives the protein CASSYTAGYQETQYF.